This TCR beta chain originates from a study of shared clonotypes between healthy human individuals. This CDR3 is 17 amino acids long. J gave up 3 bases and V 5 bases, and 10 bases lay outside the gene matches. From germline, CDR1 is PRHDT and CDR2 FYEKMQ (reference sequence). Assay used: immunoSEQ multiplex PCR; TCRdb lists only in-frame clones, some missing. Of about 2 million clones listed, about 95% are singletons. CD8 cells classed as naive were CD45RO-negative and positively selected for CCR7, excluding terminally differentiated effector memory CD45RA+ cells. The receptor comes from a young man in good health. The sequenced sample was naive CD8+ T cells sorted from blood. The genes are TRBV13 and TRBJ1-4; 9 bases align to TRBD1. CDR3 sequence (DNA): TGTGCCAGCAGCGCGACCGGGACAGGGCTTCCTAATGAAAAACTGTTTTTT. Its protein is CASSATGTGLPNEKLFF.